This T cell receptor (beta chain) appears in the sequencing data of a study of T cell clonotyping in hematopoietic cell transplantation. Notes on the study in general: At the given depth, recipient repertoires were over 95% de novo clonotypes. Pathologically expanded recipient clonotypes increased progressively from day 30 to day 180 as diversity fell. Broader posttransplant TCR repertoire diversity was predicted by graft donor and pretransplant recipient Inverse Simpson Index values.

The CDR3 covers 18 residues. After removal of 2 bases from V and 4 bases from J, the junction contained 6 bases not matched to a gene. Germline V lookup: CDR1 MGHRA, CDR2 YSYEKL. Worth noting for this clone: Its antigen is not identified.

Using immunoSEQ multiplex PCR, the repertoire was profiled, and TCRdb retains in-frame clones only, with some absent. The table has under 6,500 clones, 72% seen once. Recipient blood drawn about 28 days pretransplant and days 30, 100, 180 after. Material: PBMCs, obtained 100 days after allogeneic stem cell transplant. The TCR sequence derives from a female patient aged 45-65 years who had an allogeneic stem cell transplant, so the T cells may come from the graft donor. Some clones in this sample may be carry-over from other donors' samples. This chain connects TRBV4-1 to TRBJ2-6, with TRBD1 matching 12 bases. The CDR3 sequence is CASSQMGQGAAGANVLTF. As DNA, the CDR3 is TGCGCCAGCAGCCAAATGGGACAGGGGGCGGCCGGGGCCAACGTCCTGACTTTC.